The 9 T cell receptor beta chains presented below share a single source sample, sequenced in a study of memory B cells and T cells in multiple sclerosis. These receptors have no identified antigens. Stimulus-free culture yielded autoproliferating CFSE-dim and non-proliferating CFSE-high T cells, each sequenced separately. Approximately 5x10^7 CFSE-labeled PBMCs were cultured 6 to 7 days unstimulated, then replicate wells were pooled. The protocol was immunoSEQ multiplex PCR, while the TCRdb copy is restricted to in-frame clones and leaves out a portion. The profile shows about 42,000 clones, almost 85% of them singletons. The specimen sequenced was PBMCs from blood kept in culture. Receptors were obtained from a human donor with multiple sclerosis.

This clone was observed once. V usage is TRBV6-5 and J usage is TRBJ1-1, with unresolved D. Per the germline V gene, CDR1 is MNHEY and CDR2 is SVGAGI. The CDR3 sequence is 14 residues long. V lost 5 bases to trimming and J lost 0 bases, with 10 bases between them. The CDR3 nucleotides are TGTGCCAGCAGTCCCCAGAGCCTGAACACTGAAGCTTTCTTT. It codes for CASSPQSLNTEAFF.

This chain links TRBV19 with TRBJ1-6; 9 positions agree with TRBD1. The length of the CDR3 is 15 residues. The germline V gene has CDR1 LNHDA and CDR2 SQIVND (reference sequence). Trimming cost V 7 bases and J 7 bases; bases outside gene matches: 8. The CDR3 here is CASNSLQGANSPLHF. In DNA, the CDR3 is TGTGCCAGTAACTCACTACAGGGGGCCAATTCACCCCTCCACTTT.

The chain combines TRBV19 with TRBJ2-2; weak D call: TRBD2 (5 bases). The CDR3 length is 17 residues. The V and J ends lost 6 bases and 0 bases respectively, with 17 bases between them. Germline loops: CDR1 LNHDA, CDR2 SQIVND (reference sequence). In DNA, the CDR3 is TGTGCCAGTAGAGTCCGGGGAGAGCCCTCGAACACCGGGGAGCTGTTTTTT. Its protein is CASRVRGEPSNTGELFF.

There are a few counts of this clone. The gene calls are TRBV18 and TRBJ1-2; D remains ambiguous. Germline V gene data show CDR1 as KGHSH and CDR2 as LQKENI. The CDR3 covers 16 residues. V lost 2 bases to trimming and J lost 2 bases, with 15 bases between them. The CDR3 spells CASSPGKGILNYGYTF. The CDR3 nucleotides read TGTGCCAGCTCACCAGGAAAAGGGATTCTAAACTATGGCTACACCTTC.

The chain links TRBV4-3 to TRBJ2-1; D gene ambiguous. The CDR3 totals 15 residues. V was clipped by 0 bases and J by 0 bases, with 6 bases between them. CDR1 and CDR2 from the germline V gene are LGHNA and YSLEER. The CDR3 DNA reads as TGCGCCAGCAGCCAAGAGTACAGCTCCTACAATGAGCAGTTCTTC. This sequence encodes CASSQEYSSYNEQFF.

V usage is TRBV14 and J usage is TRBJ2-7; 7 bases fit TRBD1. V lost 2 bases, J lost 6 bases, and 7 bases stayed unmatched. Germline values: CDR1 SGHDN, CDR2 FVKESK. The CDR3 sequence is 14 residues long. The chain's CDR3 is CASSQFTGAGEQYF. CDR3 DNA: TGTGCCAGCAGCCAATTTACAGGGGCAGGCGAGCAGTACTTC.

This clone was seen once. The chain links TRBV6-1 to TRBJ2-7, with D possibly matching TRBD1 (8 bases). Germline lookup yields CDR1 MNHNS and CDR2 SASEGT. The CDR3 covers 16 residues. Trimming shortened V by 4 bases and J by 7 bases, and 23 bases separated the two germline ends. CDR3 coding DNA: TGTGCCAGCAGTGGGGGGGGTGGAGGACAGGGACGGGAGCAGTACTTC. This encodes CASSGGGGGQGREQYF.

This clone was observed once. The J gene is TRBJ2-7, the V gene TRBV7-8; a weak D match, TRBD1 (5 bases). Per the germline V gene, CDR1 is SGHVS and CDR2 is FQNEAQ. The CDR3 totals 14 residues. Trimming shortened V by 5 bases and J by 2 bases, and 13 bases separated the two germline ends. The CDR3 loop reads CASSPLGPPYEQYF. In DNA, the CDR3 is TGTGCCAGCAGCCCTCTGGGGCCCCCCTACGAGCAGTACTTC. The whole variable domain, filled in from reference TRBV7-8 and TRBJ2-7, reads GAGVSQSPRYKVAKRGQDVALRCDPISGHVSLFWYQQALGQGPEFLTYFQNEAQLDKSGLPSDRFFAERPEGSVSTLKIQRTQQEDSAVYLCASSPLGPPYEQYFGPGTRLTVT.

The chain is built from TRBV27 and TRBJ2-3, with D perhaps being TRBD1 or TRBD2 (5 bases each). The germline V and J ends were trimmed by 3 bases and 2 bases, with 9 bases remaining between them. Germline-derived CDR1 and CDR2 are MNHEY and SMNVEV (reference sequence). The CDR3 consists of 14 residues. CDR3 amino acids: CASSFEGFTDTQYF. The CDR3 region has the DNA TGTGCCAGCAGTTTTGAGGGGTTCACAGATACGCAGTATTTT.